This entry describes one T cell receptor (beta chain). Sequencing used immunoSEQ multiplex PCR; TCRdb keeps in-frame clones, though not all of them. The table lists approximately 90,000 clones, approximately 92% of them singletons, with approximately 2% in the top ten. V gave up 6 bases and J gave up 0 bases, with 12 bases separating them. Germline V lookup: CDR1 SQVTM, CDR2 ANQGSEA. This CDR3 comprises 13 residues. The data derive from a study of T cell changes during pregnancy in multiple sclerosis. The chain combines TRBV29-1 with TRBJ2-7, with D maybe TRBD1 (6 bases). The receptor comes from a female donor with multiple sclerosis, enrolled in a pregnancy study. The source was peripheral blood, collected after pregnancy. CDR3 nucleotides: TGCAGCGTGGATCGGACAGACTCCTACGAGCAGTACTTC. It is translated as CSVDRTDSYEQYF.